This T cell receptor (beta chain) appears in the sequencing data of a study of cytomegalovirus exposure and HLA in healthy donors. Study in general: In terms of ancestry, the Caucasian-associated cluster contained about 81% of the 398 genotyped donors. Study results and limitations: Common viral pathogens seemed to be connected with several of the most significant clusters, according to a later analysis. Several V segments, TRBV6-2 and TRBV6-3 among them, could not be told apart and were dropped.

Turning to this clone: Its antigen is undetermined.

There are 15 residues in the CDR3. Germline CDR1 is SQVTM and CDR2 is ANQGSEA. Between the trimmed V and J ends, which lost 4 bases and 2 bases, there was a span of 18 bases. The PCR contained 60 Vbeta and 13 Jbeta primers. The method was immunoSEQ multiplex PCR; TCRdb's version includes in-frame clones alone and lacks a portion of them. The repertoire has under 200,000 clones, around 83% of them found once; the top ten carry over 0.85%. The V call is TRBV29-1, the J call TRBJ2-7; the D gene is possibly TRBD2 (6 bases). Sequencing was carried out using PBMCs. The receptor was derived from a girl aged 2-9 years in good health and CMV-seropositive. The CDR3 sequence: CSVVVPPAGPYEQYF. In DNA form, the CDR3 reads TGCAGCGTTGTGGTCCCTCCGGCGGGGCCCTACGAGCAGTACTTC.